This is a list of T cell receptor beta chains from one sample in a study of cytomegalovirus exposure and HLA in healthy donors. TCRdb's copy holds only in-frame clones and misses some; the assay was immunoSEQ multiplex PCR. Of roughly 100,000 clones listed, about three quarters are singletons. Sequenced sample: PBMCs. The receptors were gathered from a man in his forties in good health and CMV-seronegative. CDR3s include the opening cysteine and the closing phenylalanine or tryptophan. Fields, in order: D gene, clone size, J gene, V gene, CDR3 DNA, CDR3 protein. D genes are given only for firm matches. Clone sizes are given selectively: once, few, many, or a class where the clone is expanded.

D: .; size: .; J: TRBJ1-3; V: TRBV4-1; DNA: TGCGCCAGCAGCTCCCCAGGAAACACCATATATTTT; CDR3: CASSSPGNTIYF
D: .; size: .; J: TRBJ1-2; V: TRBV5-4; DNA: TGTGCCAGCAGCTTGGGCGGGAACTATGGCTACACCTTC; CDR3: CASSLGGNYGYTF
D: .; size: few; J: TRBJ1-4; V: TRBV5-1; DNA: TGCGCCAGCAGCTTGCGGACCAACAGGGTGGGGGAACTGTTTTTT; CDR3: CASSLRTNRVGELFF
D: .; size: .; J: TRBJ1-1; V: TRBV9; DNA: TGTGCCAGCAGTGTTATGCGTGGCGGCGGCACTGAAGCTTTCTTT; CDR3: CASSVMRGGGTEAFF
D: .; size: .; J: TRBJ2-1; V: TRBV7-2; DNA: TGTGCCAGCAGCTTGCCGAAGGGAGGTGAGCAGTTCTTC; CDR3: CASSLPKGGEQFF
D: TRBD1; size: .; J: TRBJ1-6; V: TRBV5-1; DNA: TGCGCCAGCAGCTCCACGGGACAGCATAATTCACCCCTCCACTTT; CDR3: CASSSTGQHNSPLHF
D: TRBD1; size: .; J: TRBJ2-7; V: TRBV7-9; DNA: TGTGCCAGCACCGGGACAGGAATCTACGAGCAGTACTTC; CDR3: CASTGTGIYEQYF
D: .; size: .; J: TRBJ2-3; V: TRBV2; DNA: TGTGCCAGCAGTAACATACCCACAGATACGCAGTATTTT; CDR3: CASSNIPTDTQYF
D: .; size: .; J: TRBJ1-6; V: TRBV4-2; DNA: TGTGCCAGCAGCCAAGGATTACAGGCGACGCTACGAAGATCACCCCTCCACTTT; CDR3: CASSQGLQATLRRSPLHF
D: TRBD1; size: .; J: TRBJ2-3; V: TRBV7-2; DNA: TGTGCCAGCAGCTACCGGGACAGGGGGCCAGATACGCAGTATTTT; CDR3: CASSYRDRGPDTQYF
D: .; size: .; J: TRBJ2-7; V: TRBV11-2; DNA: TGTGCCAGCAGCAAAGACAGGTACCGCGGCTACGAGCAGTACTTC; CDR3: CASSKDRYRGYEQYF
D: .; size: .; J: TRBJ2-5; V: TRBV2; DNA: TGTGCCAGCACCCCGGGGGAGTACCAAGAGACCCAGTACTTC; CDR3: CASTPGEYQETQYF
D: .; size: .; J: TRBJ1-3; V: TRBV7-8; DNA: TGTGCCAGCAGCTTAAAACTTCTACCTTGGGGAAACACCATATATTTT; CDR3: CASSLKLLPWGNTIYF
D: TRBD2; size: .; J: TRBJ2-3; V: TRBV5-1; DNA: TGCGCCAGTTCACTGGGGGGGGGATCCCTCACAGATACGCAGTATTTT; CDR3: CASSLGGGSLTDTQYF
D: .; size: .; J: TRBJ1-5; V: TRBV18; DNA: TGTGCCAGCTCACCAACAGGGAAGGACAATCAGCCCCAGCATTTT; CDR3: CASSPTGKDNQPQHF
D: TRBD1; size: .; J: TRBJ2-2; V: TRBV7-6; DNA: TGTGCCAGCAGCCCCGGGACAGGGGGCGGGGAGCTGTTTTTT; CDR3: CASSPGTGGGELFF
D: .; size: .; J: TRBJ1-6; V: TRBV5-6; DNA: TGTGCCAGCAGCTTATACACGAATTCACCCCTCCACTTT; CDR3: CASSLYTNSPLHF
D: TRBD1; size: .; J: TRBJ2-3; V: TRBV6-5; DNA: TGTGCCAGCAGTTACTCGAACAGGGGGACAGATACGCAGTATTTT; CDR3: CASSYSNRGTDTQYF
D: .; size: few; J: TRBJ2-4; V: TRBV29-1; DNA: TGCAGCGTTTGGGCGGGGGCAAACATTCAGTACTTC; CDR3: CSVWAGANIQYF
D: .; size: once; J: TRBJ1-6; V: TRBV2; DNA: TGTGCCAGCAGTGAGCTGGTCGCTATCAATTCACCCCTCCACTTT; CDR3: CASSELVAINSPLHF
D: TRBD1; size: .; J: TRBJ2-1; V: TRBV2; DNA: TGTGCCAGCAGTGAAAGCCCGGGACAGGGGGCGCTGAATGAGCAGTTCTTC; CDR3: CASSESPGQGALNEQFF
D: .; size: .; J: TRBJ2-5; V: TRBV5-1; DNA: TGCGCCAGCAGCTTGTTGCCTCCACGGGGGAACCAAGAGACCCAGTACTTC; CDR3: CASSLLPPRGNQETQYF
D: .; size: .; J: TRBJ1-1; V: TRBV11-3; DNA: TGTGCCAGCAGCTCTAGAGTGAGCACTGAAGCTTTCTTT; CDR3: CASSSRVSTEAFF
D: TRBD1; size: few; J: TRBJ1-2; V: TRBV4-1; DNA: TGCGCCAGCAGCCAATGGACAGGGGAGGACTATGGCTACACCTTC; CDR3: CASSQWTGEDYGYTF
D: .; size: .; J: TRBJ1-4; V: TRBV21-1; DNA: TGTGCCACTCCGACAGGGGGTGACGAAAAACTGTTTTTT; CDR3: CATPTGGDEKLFF
D: .; size: few; J: TRBJ2-3; V: TRBV5-1; DNA: TGCGCCAGCAGCTTGGGGGGGCCGGGAGGAGATACGCAGTATTTT; CDR3: CASSLGGPGGDTQYF
D: .; size: few; J: TRBJ1-5; V: TRBV28; DNA: TGTGCCAGCAGACTAACTCTAAACAGGGCCTTCAATCAGCCCCAGCATTTT; CDR3: CASRLTLNRAFNQPQHF
D: .; size: few; J: TRBJ2-4; V: TRBV2; DNA: TGTGCCAGCAGTGGGGAGGGGGAGGGGCGGCAGTTC; CDR3: CASSGEGEGRQF
D: .; size: .; J: TRBJ1-1; V: TRBV11-2; DNA: TGTGCCAGCAGCTTGGGAGAGAACACTGAAGCTTTCTTT; CDR3: CASSLGENTEAFF
D: .; size: .; J: TRBJ2-3; V: TRBV9; DNA: TGTGCCAGCAGCGTAGATGGGGGGACGGGCACAGATACGCAGTATTTT; CDR3: CASSVDGGTGTDTQYF
D: .; size: .; J: TRBJ2-5; V: TRBV6-5; DNA: TGTGCCAGCCGATATCAGGGCCTCCAAGAGACCCAGTACTTC; CDR3: CASRYQGLQETQYF
D: TRBD1; size: .; J: TRBJ1-1; V: TRBV7-9; DNA: TGTGCCAGCAGCTTATCCCCGACAGGGACTGAAGCTTTCTTT; CDR3: CASSLSPTGTEAFF
D: .; size: .; J: TRBJ2-3; V: TRBV6-1; DNA: TGTGCCAGCAGTGAAAAGGGGGACAACACAGATACGCAGTATTTT; CDR3: CASSEKGDNTDTQYF
D: .; size: .; J: TRBJ2-7; V: TRBV27; DNA: TGTGCCAGCAGTTTGATACAGGGTGAGCAGTACTTC; CDR3: CASSLIQGEQYF
D: .; size: .; J: TRBJ1-2; V: TRBV4-3; DNA: TGCGCCAGCAGCCAAGATCAGGGCGTCGGAGGCTACACCTTC; CDR3: CASSQDQGVGGYTF
D: .; size: .; J: TRBJ2-7; V: TRBV4-2; DNA: TGTGCCAGCAGCCAAGACGGTTACGAGCAGTACTTC; CDR3: CASSQDGYEQYF